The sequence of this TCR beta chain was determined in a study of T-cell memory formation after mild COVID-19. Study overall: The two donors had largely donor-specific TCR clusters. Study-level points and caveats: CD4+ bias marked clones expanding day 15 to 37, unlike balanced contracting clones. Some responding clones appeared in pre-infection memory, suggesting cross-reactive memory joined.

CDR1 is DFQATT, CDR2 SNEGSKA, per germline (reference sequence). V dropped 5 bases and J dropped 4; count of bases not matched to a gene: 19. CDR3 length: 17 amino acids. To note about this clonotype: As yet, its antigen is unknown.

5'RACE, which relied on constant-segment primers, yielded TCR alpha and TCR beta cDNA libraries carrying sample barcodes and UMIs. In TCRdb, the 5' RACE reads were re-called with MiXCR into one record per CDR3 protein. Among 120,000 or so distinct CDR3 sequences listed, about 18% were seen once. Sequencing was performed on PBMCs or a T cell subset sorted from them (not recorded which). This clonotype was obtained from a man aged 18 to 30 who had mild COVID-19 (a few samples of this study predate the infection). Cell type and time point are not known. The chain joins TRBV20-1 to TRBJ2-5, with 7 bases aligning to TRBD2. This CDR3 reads CSAGGSGASGPRETQYF. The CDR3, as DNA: TGCAGTGCTGGGGGGTCCGGGGCTAGCGGACCCCGAGAGACCCAGTACTTC.